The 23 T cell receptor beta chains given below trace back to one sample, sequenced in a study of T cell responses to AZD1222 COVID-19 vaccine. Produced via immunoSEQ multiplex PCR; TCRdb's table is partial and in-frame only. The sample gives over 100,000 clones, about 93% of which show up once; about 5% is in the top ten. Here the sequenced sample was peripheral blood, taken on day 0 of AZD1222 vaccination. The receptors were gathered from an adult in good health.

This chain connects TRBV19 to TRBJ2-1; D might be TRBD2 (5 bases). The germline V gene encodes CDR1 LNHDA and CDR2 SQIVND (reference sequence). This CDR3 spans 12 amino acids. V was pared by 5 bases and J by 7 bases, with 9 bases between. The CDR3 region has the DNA TGTGCCAGTAGTTCTAGCAGGAATGAGCAGTTCTTC. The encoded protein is CASSSSRNEQFF.

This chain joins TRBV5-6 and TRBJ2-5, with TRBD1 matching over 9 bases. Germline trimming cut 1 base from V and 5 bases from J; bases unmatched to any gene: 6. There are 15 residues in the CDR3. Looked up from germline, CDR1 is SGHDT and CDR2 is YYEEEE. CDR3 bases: TGTGCCAGCAGCTTGTGGGGACAGGGAGCGGAGACCCAGTACTTC. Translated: CASSLWGQGAETQYF.

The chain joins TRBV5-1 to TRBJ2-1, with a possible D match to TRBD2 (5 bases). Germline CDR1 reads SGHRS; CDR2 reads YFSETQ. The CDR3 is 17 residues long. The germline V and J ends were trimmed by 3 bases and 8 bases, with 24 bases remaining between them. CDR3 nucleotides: TGCGCCAGCAGCTGGCGGGCAGTTACAGAATTGGACTATGAGCAGTTCTTC. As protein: CASSWRAVTELDYEQFF.

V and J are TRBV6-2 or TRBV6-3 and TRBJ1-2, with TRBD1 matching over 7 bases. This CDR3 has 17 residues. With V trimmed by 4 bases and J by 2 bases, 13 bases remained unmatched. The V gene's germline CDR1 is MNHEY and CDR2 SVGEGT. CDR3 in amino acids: CASSFVSTGQENYGYTF. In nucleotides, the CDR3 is TGTGCCAGCAGTTTCGTCTCGACCGGACAGGAGAACTATGGCTACACCTTC.

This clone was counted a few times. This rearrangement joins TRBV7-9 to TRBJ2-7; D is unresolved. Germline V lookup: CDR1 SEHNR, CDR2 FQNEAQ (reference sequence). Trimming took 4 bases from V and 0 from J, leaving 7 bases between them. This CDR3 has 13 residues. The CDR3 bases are TGTGCCAGCAGCTCGAACCCCTCCTACGAGCAGTACTTC. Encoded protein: CASSSNPSYEQYF.

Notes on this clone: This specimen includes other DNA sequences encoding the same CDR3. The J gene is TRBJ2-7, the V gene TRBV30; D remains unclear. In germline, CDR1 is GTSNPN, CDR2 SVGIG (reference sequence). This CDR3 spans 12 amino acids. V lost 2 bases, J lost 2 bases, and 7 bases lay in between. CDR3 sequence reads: CAWSSSAYEQYF. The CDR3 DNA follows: TGTGCCTGGAGTAGCAGTGCCTACGAGCAGTACTTC. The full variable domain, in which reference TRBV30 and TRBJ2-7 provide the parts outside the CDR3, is SQTIHQWPATLVQPVGSPLSLECTVEGTSNPNLYWYRQAAGRGLQLLFYSVGIGQISSEVPQNLSASRPQDRQFILSSKKLLLSDSGFYLCAWSSSAYEQYFGPGTRLTVT.

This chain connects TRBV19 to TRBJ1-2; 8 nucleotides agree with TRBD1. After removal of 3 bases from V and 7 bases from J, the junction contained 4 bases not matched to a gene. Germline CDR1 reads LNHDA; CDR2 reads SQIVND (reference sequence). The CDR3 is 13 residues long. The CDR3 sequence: CASSIQGAGGYTF. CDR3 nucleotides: TGTGCCAGTAGTATCCAGGGGGCGGGTGGCTACACCTTC.

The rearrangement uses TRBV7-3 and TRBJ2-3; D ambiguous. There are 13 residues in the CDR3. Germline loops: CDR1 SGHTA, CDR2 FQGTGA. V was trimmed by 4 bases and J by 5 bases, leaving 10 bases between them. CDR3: CASSSSSGDTQYF. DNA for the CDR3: TGTGCCAGCAGCTCTAGTTCGGGAGATACGCAGTATTTT. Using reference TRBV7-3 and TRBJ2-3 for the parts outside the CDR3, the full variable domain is GAGVSQTPSNKVTEKGKYVELRCDPISGHTALYWYRQSLGQGPEFLIYFQGTGAADDSGLPNDRFFAVRPEGSVSTLKIQRTERGDSAVYLCASSSSSGDTQYFGPGTRLTVL.

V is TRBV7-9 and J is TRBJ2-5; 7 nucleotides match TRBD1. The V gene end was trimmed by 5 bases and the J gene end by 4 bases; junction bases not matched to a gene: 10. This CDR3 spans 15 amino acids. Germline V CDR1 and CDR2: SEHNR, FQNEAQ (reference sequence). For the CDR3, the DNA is TGTGCCAGCAGCCGTCCTACAGGGGTGGGAGAGACCCAGTACTTC. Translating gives CASSRPTGVGETQYF.

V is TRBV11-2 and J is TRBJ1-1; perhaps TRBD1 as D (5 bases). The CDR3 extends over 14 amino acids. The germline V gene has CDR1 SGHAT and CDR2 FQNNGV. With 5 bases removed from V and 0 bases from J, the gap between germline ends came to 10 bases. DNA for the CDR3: TGTGCCAGCAGCCGGGGCGGGGTGAACACTGAAGCTTTCTTT. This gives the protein CASSRGGVNTEAFF.

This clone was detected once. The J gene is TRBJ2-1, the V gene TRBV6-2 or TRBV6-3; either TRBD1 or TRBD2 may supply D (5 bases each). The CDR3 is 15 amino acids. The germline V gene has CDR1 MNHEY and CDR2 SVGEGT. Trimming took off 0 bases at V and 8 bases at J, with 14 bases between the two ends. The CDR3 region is CASSYSFFRGDEQFF. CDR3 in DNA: TGTGCCAGCAGTTACTCATTTTTTCGGGGCGATGAGCAGTTCTTC.

This CDR3 reads CASSFNRDRIVPLHF. CDR3 coding DNA: TGTGCCAGCTCCTTTAACCGGGACAGGATCGTACCCCTCCACTTT. The V gene is TRBV18, the J gene TRBJ1-6; 8 nucleotides agree with TRBD1. CDR3 length: 15 residues. CDR1 is KGHSH, CDR2 LQKENI, per germline. J lost 12 bases, V lost 6 bases, and 13 bases had no gene match.

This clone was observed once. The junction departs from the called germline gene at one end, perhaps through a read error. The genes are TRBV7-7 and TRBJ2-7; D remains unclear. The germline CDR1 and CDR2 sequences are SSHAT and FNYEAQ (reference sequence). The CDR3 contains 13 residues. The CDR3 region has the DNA TGTGCTAGCAGCTCTGAGTCCTTTGGCGAGCAGTACTTC. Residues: CASSSESFGEQYF.

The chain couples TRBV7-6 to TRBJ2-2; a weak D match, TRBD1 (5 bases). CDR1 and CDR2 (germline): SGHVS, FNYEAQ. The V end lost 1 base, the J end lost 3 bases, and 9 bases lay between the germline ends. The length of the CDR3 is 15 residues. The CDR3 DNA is TGTGCCAGCAGCTTAGGTCCAGGGCACACCGGGGAGCTGTTTTTT. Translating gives CASSLGPGHTGELFF.

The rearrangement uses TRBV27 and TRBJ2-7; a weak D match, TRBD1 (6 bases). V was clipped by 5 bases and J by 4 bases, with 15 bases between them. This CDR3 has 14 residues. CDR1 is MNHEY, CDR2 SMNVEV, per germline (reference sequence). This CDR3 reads CASSPVDRTYEQYF. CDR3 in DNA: TGTGCCAGCAGTCCAGTCGACAGGACTTACGAGCAGTACTTC.

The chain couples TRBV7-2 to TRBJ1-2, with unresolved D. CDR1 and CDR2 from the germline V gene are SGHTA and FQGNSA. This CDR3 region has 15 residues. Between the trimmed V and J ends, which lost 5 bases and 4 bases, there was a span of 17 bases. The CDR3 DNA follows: TGTGCCAGCAGCCGCGACTCCAGCTTTAGCTATGGCTACACCTTC. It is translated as CASSRDSSFSYGYTF.

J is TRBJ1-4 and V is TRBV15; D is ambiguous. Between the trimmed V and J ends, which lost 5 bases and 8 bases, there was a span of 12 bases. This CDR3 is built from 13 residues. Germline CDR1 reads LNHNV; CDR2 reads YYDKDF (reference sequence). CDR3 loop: CATSEDRREKLFF. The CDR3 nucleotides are TGTGCCACCAGCGAGGACCGGCGGGAAAAACTGTTTTTT.

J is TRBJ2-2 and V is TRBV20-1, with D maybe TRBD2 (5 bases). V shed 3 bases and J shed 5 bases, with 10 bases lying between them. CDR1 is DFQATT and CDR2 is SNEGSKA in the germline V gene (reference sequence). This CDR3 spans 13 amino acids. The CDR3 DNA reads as TGCAGTGCTAGTACCTCGGGGACCGGGGAGCTGTTTTTT. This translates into CSASTSGTGELFF.

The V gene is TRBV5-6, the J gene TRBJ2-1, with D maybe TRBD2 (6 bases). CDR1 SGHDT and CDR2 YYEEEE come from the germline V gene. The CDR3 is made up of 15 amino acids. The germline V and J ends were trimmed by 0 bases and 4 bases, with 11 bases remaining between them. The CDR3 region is CASSLVASVYNEQFF. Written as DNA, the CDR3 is TGTGCCAGCAGCTTGGTGGCTAGCGTTTACAATGAGCAGTTCTTC. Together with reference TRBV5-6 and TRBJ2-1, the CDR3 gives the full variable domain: DAGVTQSPTHLIKTRGQQVTLRCSPKSGHDTVSWYQQALGQGPQFIFQYYEEEERQRGNFPDRFSGHQFPNYSSELNVNALLLGDSALYLCASSLVASVYNEQFFGPGTRLTVL.

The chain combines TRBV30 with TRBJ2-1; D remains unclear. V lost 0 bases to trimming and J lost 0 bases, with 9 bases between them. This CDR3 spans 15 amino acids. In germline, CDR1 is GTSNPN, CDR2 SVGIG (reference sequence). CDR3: CAWSVRVSSYNEQFF. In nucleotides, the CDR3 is TGTGCCTGGAGTGTACGGGTGAGCTCCTACAATGAGCAGTTCTTC.

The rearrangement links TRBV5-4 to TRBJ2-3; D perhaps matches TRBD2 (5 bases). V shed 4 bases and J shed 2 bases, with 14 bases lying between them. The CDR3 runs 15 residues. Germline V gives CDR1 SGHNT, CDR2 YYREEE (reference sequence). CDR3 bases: TGTGCCAGCAGCCAAAGCGGCCCCCTCACAGATACGCAGTATTTT. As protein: CASSQSGPLTDTQYF.

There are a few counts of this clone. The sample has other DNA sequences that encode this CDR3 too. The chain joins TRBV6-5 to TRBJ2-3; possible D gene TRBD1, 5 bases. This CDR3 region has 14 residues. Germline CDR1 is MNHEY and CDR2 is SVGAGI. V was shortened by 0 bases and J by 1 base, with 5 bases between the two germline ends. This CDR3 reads CASSYSGGTDTQYF. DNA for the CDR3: TGTGCCAGCAGTTACTCAGGGGGCACAGATACGCAGTATTTT.

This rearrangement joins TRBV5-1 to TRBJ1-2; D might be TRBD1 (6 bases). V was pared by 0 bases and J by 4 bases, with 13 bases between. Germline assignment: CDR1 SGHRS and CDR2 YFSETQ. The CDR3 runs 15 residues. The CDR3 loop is CASSLGDLGGYGYTF. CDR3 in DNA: TGCGCCAGCAGCTTGGGAGATCTAGGGGGCTATGGCTACACCTTC.